This T cell receptor beta chain was retrieved from a study of identical twins. A single record per CDR3 protein comes from TCRdb applying MiXCR to the 5' RACE reads. The data hold 310,000 or so distinct CDR3 sequences, with over 8.5% observed a single time. Overall study results and limits: Alpha sequences out of frame and shared by twins had excess low generation probability. Beta out-of-frame twin sharing showed a weaker excess. Whereas memory repertoires showed no such difference, abundant cord blood beta clonotypes carried fewer insertions.

V was pared by 1 base and J by 4 bases, with 12 bases of the junction left unmatched. Germline V gene data show CDR1 as MGHDK and CDR2 as SYGVNS. The CDR3 loop spans 18 amino acids. This clonotype was seen more than once but under ten times. The antigen remains unidentified. Another study also made use of these data, one on yellow fever vaccine responses in identical twins.

The chain combines TRBV25-1 with TRBJ2-2; 7 nucleotides line up with TRBD2. This receptor was taken from a woman between 18 and 30 years old in good health. The sample was CD8+ T cells sorted from blood. CDR3 nucleotide sequence: TGTGCCAGCAGTGAATTGGTCCCGGTATGGGGGGGCACCGGGGAGCTGTTTTTT. Its protein product is CASSELVPVWGGTGELFF.